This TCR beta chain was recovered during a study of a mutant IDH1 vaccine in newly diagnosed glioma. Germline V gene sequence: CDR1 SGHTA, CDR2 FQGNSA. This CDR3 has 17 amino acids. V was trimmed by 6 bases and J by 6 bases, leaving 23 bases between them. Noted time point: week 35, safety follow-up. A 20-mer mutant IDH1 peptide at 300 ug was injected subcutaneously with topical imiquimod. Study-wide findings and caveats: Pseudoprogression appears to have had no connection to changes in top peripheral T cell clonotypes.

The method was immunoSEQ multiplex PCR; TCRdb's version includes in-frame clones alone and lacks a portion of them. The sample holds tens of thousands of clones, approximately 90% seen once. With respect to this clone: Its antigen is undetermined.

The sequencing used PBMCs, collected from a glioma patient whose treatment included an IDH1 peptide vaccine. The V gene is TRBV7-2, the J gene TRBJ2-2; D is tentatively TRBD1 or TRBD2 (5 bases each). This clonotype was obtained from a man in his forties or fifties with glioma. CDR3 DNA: TGTGCCAGCAGACCCCGGGGACCCCTGAATCGAGCCGGGGAGCTGTTTTTT. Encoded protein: CASRPRGPLNRAGELFF.